This T cell receptor beta chain was captured by sequencing in a study of cytomegalovirus exposure and HLA in healthy donors. Across the whole study: The same platform used for the roughly 610 first-cohort repertoires was also used for the 120 or so validation repertoires, as a later analysis reported.

The ends were cut back, 0 bases at V and 11 bases at J, with 8 bases in the middle. Germline V gene sequence: CDR1 MNHNS, CDR2 SASEGT. The CDR3 covers 12 residues. Sequenced by immunoSEQ multiplex PCR; TCRdb stores in-frame clones only, minus some. The sample gives approximately 200,000 clones, more than 65% of which show up once; under 15% is in the top ten. The J gene is TRBJ1-5, the V gene TRBV6-1; D remains unclear. Input material: PBMCs. This receptor was identified in a woman aged 25 to 45 in good health and CMV-seropositive. The CDR3 spells CASSEAYGTQHF. The CDR3, as DNA: TGTGCCAGCAGTGAAGCCTACGGGACCCAGCATTTT.